This T cell receptor beta chain was documented in a study of blood T cell repertoires in COVID-19 (dated by TCRdb to 2018 to 2021). In the study overall: The collaborator samples originated in the United States, Italy and Spain and spanned the acute and convalescent phases of COVID-19. The repertoires were made available in a free public database intended to serve as a resource for research on the immune response to SARS-CoV-2. Where available, HLA class I and class II types were taken from metadata supplied by the sample provider and were not determined by assay-based typing. Sample metadata almost always included a de-identified subject ID, COVID-19 status, age in years and sex. Samples came from the ongoing ImmuneRACE study (first 160 participants) plus 1,254 subjects from 6 global collaborators. The prospective study material was composed of cDNA or gDNA derived from T cells, B-cell-depleted T cells, or PBMCs. Deeply sampled blood TCRbeta repertoires from subjects exposed to, actively infected with, or recovered from COVID-19 were included in the dataset. What the research found in general, with its limitations: The quantity of clinical and demographic metadata differed by source and by participant and was supplied without curation.

Participants in the prospective study were aged roughly 18 to 95 years, lived in some 24 United States geographic areas, and enrolled through a virtual design. In the prospective study, participants were assigned to cohorts based on the clinical history participants reported in a screening survey and a study questionnaire. In the prospective study, whole blood, serum and a nasopharyngeal or oropharyngeal swab were collected from each participant by mobile phlebotomists. Over a roughly 2-month period, participants in the prospective study had the option of providing additional blood draws and questionnaires. Blood samples from the prospective study were shipped frozen or at room temperature prior to DNA extraction. There are 16 amino acids in the CDR3, from cysteine to phenylalanine inclusive. The kept DNA is CDR3 alone, 48 bases in frame from the first base. The germline V gene gives CDR1 as KGHSH and CDR2 as LQKENI. The germline V end is reduced by 6 bases and the J end by 1 base; junction bases left unmatched: 9.

TCRbeta CDR3 regions were amplified from genomic DNA using the immunoSEQ Assay, a bias-controlled multiplex PCR. Under the source paper's analysis protocol: The number of nucleated cells in each sample was estimated from the amplification of reference gene primers within the assay. To quantify the absolute abundance of each unique TCRbeta CDR3 rearrangement, sequence reads were collapsed and filtered. For each sample, productive Simpson clonality was calculated as the square root of Simpson's diversity index across productive rearrangements. Held by TCRdb, this immuneACCESS table contains in-frame sequences only and omits some clones. Under half of the omission traces to an unresolved V gene where checked; the cause of the rest is unknown. The DNA was the basis for D and trimming; V, J and clone size are from that table. The sample table records 220,000 or so clones; around 87% of these occur just once. Approximately 3.4% of the sample is in the top ten clones.

Notes on this clone: The antigen it recognizes is unknown. No base quality information exists; no much larger clone differs at one position.

The sequencing input was PBMCs or T cells enriched from blood (not recorded which). The V and J segments used are TRBV18 and TRBJ1-1, with 9 middle bases fitting TRBD1. This TCR was sampled from a woman between 18 and 30 years old in a cohort exposed to, infected with or recovered from COVID-19 (not recorded which). The encoded CDR3 is CASSLGTGTANTEAFF. The DNA is as follows: TGTGCCAGCTCGCTCGGGACAGGGACAGCGAACACTGAAGCTTTCTTT.